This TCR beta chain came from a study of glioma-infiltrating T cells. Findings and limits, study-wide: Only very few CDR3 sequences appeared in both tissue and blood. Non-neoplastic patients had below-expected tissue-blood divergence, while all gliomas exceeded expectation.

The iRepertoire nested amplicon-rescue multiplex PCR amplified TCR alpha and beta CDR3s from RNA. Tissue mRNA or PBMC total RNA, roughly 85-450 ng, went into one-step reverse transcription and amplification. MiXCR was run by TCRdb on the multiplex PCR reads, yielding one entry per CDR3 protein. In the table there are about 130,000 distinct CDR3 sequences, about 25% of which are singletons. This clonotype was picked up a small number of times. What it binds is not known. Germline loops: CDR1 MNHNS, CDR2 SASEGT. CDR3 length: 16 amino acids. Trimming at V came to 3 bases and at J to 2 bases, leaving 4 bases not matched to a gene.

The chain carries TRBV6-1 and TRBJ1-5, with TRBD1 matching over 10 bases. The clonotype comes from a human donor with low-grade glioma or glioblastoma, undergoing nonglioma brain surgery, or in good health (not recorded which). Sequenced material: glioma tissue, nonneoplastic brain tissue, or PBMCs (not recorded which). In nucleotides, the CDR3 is TGTGCCAGCAGTGACGGGACAGGGGTCGGCAATCAGCCCCAGCATTTT. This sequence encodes CASSDGTGVGNQPQHF.